Below are 23 T cell receptor beta chains sequenced from a single sample in a study of cytomegalovirus exposure and HLA in healthy donors. Amplification used 60 Vbeta primers and 13 Jbeta primers. Using immunoSEQ multiplex PCR, the repertoire was profiled, and TCRdb retains in-frame clones only, with some absent. The table includes some 180,000 clones, around 90% detected once. Material: PBMCs. The source is a boy under 10 years old in good health and CMV-seronegative.

V and J are TRBV15 and TRBJ2-3; tentatively, D is TRBD2 (7 bases). Trimming shortened V by 0 bases and J by 4 bases, and 17 bases separated the two germline ends. The CDR3 has 17 residues. Per the germline V gene, CDR1 is LNHNV and CDR2 is YYDKDF (reference sequence). DNA for the CDR3: TGTGCCACCAGCAGAGACTGGGGGGGCGGGGGATCAGATACGCAGTATTTT. Translation gives CATSRDWGGGGSDTQYF.

The V call is TRBV27, the J call TRBJ1-4, with unresolved D. This CDR3 has 15 amino acids. Trimming cost V 5 bases and J 7 bases, with 17 bases left between them. Germline CDR1 and CDR2: MNHEY and SMNVEV (reference sequence). For the CDR3, the DNA is TGTGCCAGCAGTCAAGTGAGGGTGCGGGGTGAAAAACTGTTTTTT. As protein: CASSQVRVRGEKLFF.

In DNA, the CDR3 is TGTGCCAGCAGTCCCAGGTTGCAGCCCTACGTTTTACACGAGCAGTACTTC. It yields the protein CASSPRLQPYVLHEQYF. This chain joins TRBV7-3 and TRBJ2-7; D call uncertain. V was cut by 6 bases and J by 5 bases, with 26 bases left in between. The CDR3 has 17 amino acids. Germline lookup yields CDR1 SGHTA and CDR2 FQGTGA.

This chain joins TRBV6-6 and TRBJ1-3; 7 nucleotides line up with TRBD1. Unmatched junction bases numbered 1, after V lost 2 bases and J lost 0 bases. Per germline, CDR1 MNHNY and CDR2 SVGAGI (reference sequence). This CDR3 region has 15 residues. The CDR3 sequence is CASSYGDSSGNTIYF. In DNA, the CDR3 is TGTGCCAGCAGTTACGGGGACAGCTCTGGAAACACCATATATTTT.

This rearrangement joins TRBV6-5 to TRBJ2-4; TRBD2 aligns across 10 bases. Germline V gene lookup returns CDR1 MNHEY and CDR2 SVGAGI. This CDR3 is 14 amino acids long. Trimming removed 5 bases from V and 6 bases from J; junction bases left unmatched: 4. The chain's CDR3 is CASSATSGTNIQYF. As DNA, the CDR3 is TGTGCCAGCAGTGCCACTAGCGGGACAAACATTCAGTACTTC.

V gene TRBV7-9 combines with J gene TRBJ1-2; 7 bases fit TRBD1. V trimming: 5 bases; J trimming: 3 bases; junction bases outside the gene matches: 12. CDR3 length: 16 residues. Germline values: CDR1 SEHNR, CDR2 FQNEAQ (reference sequence). As DNA, the CDR3 is TGTGCCAGCAGCGCGACATTCCAGGGGGGCGACTATGGCTACACCTTC. Its translation is CASSATFQGGDYGYTF.

Details on this clone: The junction departs from the called germline gene at one end, perhaps through a read error. This chain joins TRBV7-9 and TRBJ1-2; 9 nucleotides line up with TRBD1. Looked up from germline, CDR1 is SEHNR and CDR2 is FQNEAQ (reference sequence). The CDR3 sequence is 15 residues long. The CDR3 loop is CSSSFATGGSSGYTF. For the CDR3, the DNA is TGTTCCAGCAGCTTTGCCACAGGGGGCTCATCTGGCTACACCTTC.

The chain links TRBV10-1 to TRBJ2-2, with D possibly matching TRBD1 (6 bases). Germline CDR1 is WNHNN and CDR2 is SYGVQD (reference sequence). V was pared by 6 bases and J by 8 bases, with 13 bases between. This CDR3 is built from 13 residues. In DNA form, the CDR3 reads TGCGCCAGCAGGGACAGCCTATCTGGGGAGCTGTTTTTT. Its translation is CASRDSLSGELFF.

The rearrangement links TRBV6-5 to TRBJ1-4; D is unresolved. Germline lookup yields CDR1 MNHEY and CDR2 SVGAGI. Trimming removed 6 bases at V and 6 bases at J, with 17 bases between. The CDR3 consists of 15 residues. The CDR3 spells CASRGWAKAHEKLFF. CDR3 in DNA: TGTGCCAGCAGAGGTTGGGCCAAGGCCCATGAAAAACTGTTTTTT.

The sample holds one count of this clone. The chain links TRBV7-8 to TRBJ2-1, with TRBD1 as a possible D gene (6 bases). With 5 bases removed from V and 8 bases from J, the gap between germline ends came to 16 bases. The germline gives CDR1 SGHVS, CDR2 FQNEAQ. The CDR3 extends over 14 amino acids. CDR3 coding DNA: TGTGCCAGCAGCGCGAACAGGGCGAGCGATGAGCAGTTCTTC. Protein product: CASSANRASDEQFF. Variable domain in full (rest from reference TRBV7-8 and TRBJ2-1): GAGVSQSPRYKVAKRGQDVALRCDPISGHVSLFWYQQALGQGPEFLTYFQNEAQLDKSGLPSDRFFAERPEGSVSTLKIQRTQQEDSAVYLCASSANRASDEQFFGPGTRLTVL.

CDR3 nucleotide sequence: TGTGCCAGCAGCGGAACAGGGGTTTCGTCCTATAATTCACCCCTCCACTTT. This translates into CASSGTGVSSYNSPLHF. The J gene is TRBJ1-6, the V gene TRBV9; 7 nucleotides line up with TRBD1. This CDR3 spans 17 amino acids. Germline V gene lookup returns CDR1 SGDLS and CDR2 YYNGEE. Trimming removed 3 bases from V and 1 base from J; junction bases left unmatched: 7.

The rearrangement links TRBV29-1 to TRBJ1-2, with D perhaps matching TRBD1 (5 bases). Germline V gives CDR1 SQVTM, CDR2 ANQGSEA. The V and J ends lost 1 base and 5 bases respectively, with 14 bases between them. The length of the CDR3 is 14 residues. The CDR3 loop is CSVEGGTVGYGYTF. CDR3 DNA sequence: TGCAGCGTTGAAGGCGGGACGGTGGGGTATGGCTACACCTTC.

The V call is TRBV9, the J call TRBJ1-1; D ambiguous. V was cut by 3 bases and J by 10 bases, with 22 bases left in between. Germline V CDR1 and CDR2: SGDLS, YYNGEE. The length of the CDR3 is 15 residues. CDR3 coding DNA: TGTGCCAGCAGCGCCCGCAGCGACCTCCAAAGCGGAGCTTTCTTT. It encodes CASSARSDLQSGAFF.

V and J are TRBV6-1 and TRBJ1-6, with TRBD1 as a possible D gene (6 bases). Germline V gene sequence: CDR1 MNHNS, CDR2 SASEGT. The CDR3 is 15 amino acids. The V gene lost 2 bases and the J gene lost 6 bases, with 11 bases spanning the gap. The CDR3 region has the DNA TGTGCCAGCAGTGAAAACAGGGATTTTAATTCACCCCTCCACTTT. Translated: CASSENRDFNSPLHF.

The chain is built from TRBV28 and TRBJ1-2; 9 bases match TRBD1. V lost 8 bases, J lost 4 bases, and 8 bases stayed unmatched. CDR1 and CDR2 (germline): MDHEN, SYDVKM. This CDR3 has 14 residues. The CDR3 reads CASGPGQGIYGYTF. The CDR3 nucleotides are TGTGCCAGCGGTCCGGGACAGGGAATCTATGGCTACACCTTC.

This chain joins TRBV7-9 and TRBJ2-1; 8 bases align to TRBD1. The germline gives CDR1 SEHNR, CDR2 FQNEAQ (reference sequence). The length of the CDR3 is 14 residues. V trimming: 5 bases; J trimming: 8 bases; junction bases outside the gene matches: 8. The CDR3 DNA is TGTGCCAGCAGCCCACCGACAGGGGAGGATGAGCAGTTCTTC. Residues: CASSPPTGEDEQFF. The entire variable domain, with the rest obtained from reference TRBV7-9 and TRBJ2-1, is as follows: DTGVSQNPRHKITKRGQNVTFRCDPISEHNRLYWYRQTLGQGPEFLTYFQNEAQLEKSRLLSDRFSAERPKGSFSTLEIQRTEQGDSAMYLCASSPPTGEDEQFFGPGTRLTVL.

The genes are TRBV4-1 and TRBJ2-1; TRBD2 matches 7 bases. Losses at the gene ends were 4 bases for V and 6 bases for J; bases not matched to a gene: 12. This CDR3 contains 16 residues. Germline CDR1 is MGHRA and CDR2 is YSYEKL. The CDR3 DNA is TGCGCCAGCAGCCGACCCGTTTCGGGAGGAGGCAATGAGCAGTTCTTC. This translates into CASSRPVSGGGNEQFF.

V is TRBV27 and J is TRBJ2-7, with 8 bases matching TRBD1. J was trimmed by 6 bases and V by 2 bases; bases with no gene match: 6. Germline lookup yields CDR1 MNHEY and CDR2 SMNVEV (reference sequence). The CDR3 consists of 14 residues. As DNA, the CDR3 is TGTGCCAGCAGTTTAAACAGGGGGATTGGCGAGCAGTACTTC. Its translation: CASSLNRGIGEQYF.

The chain uses TRBV4-1 and TRBJ1-5, with D unclear. Trimming took off 0 bases at V and 5 bases at J, with 8 bases between the two ends. The length of the CDR3 is 14 residues. CDR1 and CDR2 (germline): MGHRA, YSYEKL. In DNA form, the CDR3 reads TGCGCCAGCAGCCAAGAGGTAGTAGATCAGCCCCAGCATTTT. Protein sequence: CASSQEVVDQPQHF.

The rearrangement links TRBV11-3 to TRBJ2-5; the match to TRBD2 covers 9 bases. The CDR3 runs 17 residues. The germline V gene has CDR1 SGHNT and CDR2 YENEEA. After removal of 1 base from V and 1 base from J, the junction contained 7 bases not matched to a gene. The CDR3 reads CASSLGAGGMSQETQYF. CDR3 nucleotide sequence: TGTGCCAGCAGCTTAGGTGCGGGAGGGATGAGCCAAGAGACCCAGTACTTC.

J is TRBJ1-2 and V is TRBV6-5; 8 bases are shared with TRBD1. This CDR3 is 15 amino acids long. The V gene's germline CDR1 is MNHEY and CDR2 SVGAGI. Trimming took 0 bases from V and 5 from J; bases not matched to a gene: 5. The CDR3 reads CASSYSLDRAYGYTF. In DNA, the CDR3 is TGTGCCAGCAGTTACTCGTTGGACAGGGCGTATGGCTACACCTTC.

This chain joins TRBV11-2 and TRBJ2-2; 9 bases agree with TRBD1. The V segment lost 6 bases and the J segment 9 bases; nucleotides outside the gene matches: 11. The CDR3 consists of 15 residues. Germline V lookup: CDR1 SGHAT, CDR2 FQNNGV. The CDR3 spells CASRSGTGKVRELFF. For the CDR3, the DNA is TGTGCCAGCAGATCCGGGACAGGGAAAGTTCGGGAGCTGTTTTTT.

The rearrangement links TRBV11-1 to TRBJ2-5, with 7 bases that match TRBD1. This CDR3 has 14 amino acids. The V and J ends lost 3 bases and 5 bases, in that order; junction bases with no gene match: 6. Germline CDR1 is SGHAT and CDR2 is FQDESV (reference sequence). CDR3 region: CASSLTGSEETQYF. CDR3 nucleotides: TGTGCCAGCAGCTTGACAGGGAGCGAGGAGACCCAGTACTTC.